A selection of T cell receptor beta chains follows, all from one sample in a study of cytomegalovirus exposure and HLA in healthy donors. Generated by immunoSEQ multiplex PCR, the TCRdb table keeps only in-frame clones and is missing some. The sample includes about 170,000 clones, approximately 81% of them seen just once. Specimen: PBMCs. The receptors come from a woman aged 45 to 65 in good health and CMV-seronegative. CDR3s include the opening cysteine and the closing phenylalanine or tryptophan. The order of the fields is J gene, clone size, D gene, V gene, CDR3 protein, CDR3 DNA. D genes are given only for firm matches. Size values are once, few and many counts, or a class for expanded clones, and some rows have none.

TRBJ2-3	NA	TRBD2	TRBV6-5	CASKLAGLTDTQYF	TGTGCCAGCAAGCTAGCGGGACTCACAGATACGCAGTATTTT
TRBJ2-7	NA	NA	TRBV27	CASSSPRDTYEQYF	TGTGCCAGCAGTTCCCCTCGGGACACGTACGAGCAGTACTTC
TRBJ1-1	NA	NA	TRBV25-1	CASSRLENTEAFF	TGTGCCAGCAGTCGACTAGAGAACACTGAAGCTTTCTTT
TRBJ1-2	NA	NA	TRBV19	CASSIALGGDYGYTF	TGTGCCAGTAGTATAGCGCTAGGAGGAGACTATGGCTACACCTTC
TRBJ1-4	NA	TRBD1	TRBV18	CASSPDRAPNEKLFF	TGTGCCAGCTCACCCGACAGGGCTCCAAATGAAAAACTGTTTTTT
TRBJ1-5	NA	NA	TRBV18	CASSPKAAKGVNSNQPQHF	TGTGCCAGCTCACCAAAGGCGGCCAAGGGGGTTAATAGCAATCAGCCCCAGCATTTT
TRBJ1-5	NA	NA	TRBV11-2	CASSLDSNQPQHF	TGTGCCAGCAGCTTAGATAGCAACCAGCCCCAGCATTTT
TRBJ2-1	NA	NA	TRBV4-3	CASSQVGEVNEQFF	TGCGCCAGCAGCCAAGTGGGAGAGGTCAATGAGCAGTTCTTC
TRBJ2-2	NA	TRBD2	TRBV5-1	CASRKTSGNTGELFF	TGCGCCAGCAGGAAGACTAGCGGGAACACCGGGGAGCTGTTTTTT
TRBJ1-5	NA	TRBD1	TRBV28	CASRKTGGGNQPQHF	TGTGCCAGCAGGAAGACAGGGGGCGGCAATCAGCCCCAGCATTTT
TRBJ1-1	few	NA	TRBV29-1	CSLVGVGTEAFF	TGCAGCCTTGTAGGGGTGGGTACTGAAGCTTTCTTT
TRBJ1-1	NA	NA	TRBV14	CASSQGRNTEAFF	TGTGCCAGCAGCCAAGGCAGGAACACTGAAGCTTTCTTT
TRBJ1-1	NA	TRBD1	TRBV7-6	CASSPKTGGTTEAFF	TGTGCCAGCAGCCCCAAGACAGGGGGGACCACTGAAGCTTTCTTT
TRBJ1-5	NA	TRBD1	TRBV5-8	CASSWRDSPNWPQHF	TGTGCCAGCAGCTGGAGGGACAGCCCCAATTGGCCCCAGCATTTT
TRBJ1-6	NA	TRBD1	TRBV27	CASSLEQGWNSPLHF	TGTGCCAGCAGTTTAGAACAGGGGTGGAATTCACCCCTCCACTTT
TRBJ2-2	NA	NA	TRBV25-1	CASIRTGTGELFF	TGTGCCAGCATCCGGACGGGGACCGGGGAGCTGTTTTTT
TRBJ2-1	NA	TRBD1	TRBV7-2	CASSSDRESFF	TGTGCCAGCAGCTCCGACAGGGAGTCTTTCTTC
TRBJ1-6	NA	TRBD1	TRBV10-3	CAISGGQTYNSPLHF	TGTGCCATCAGTGGGGGACAGACTTATAATTCACCCCTCCACTTT
TRBJ2-7	NA	NA	TRBV18	CASSPLIGEQYF	TGTGCCAGCTCACCACTAATCGGGGAGCAGTACTTC
TRBJ1-5	NA	TRBD1	TRBV28	CASSFGRGVGQPQHF	TGTGCCAGCAGTTTCGGCAGGGGGGTTGGTCAGCCCCAGCATTTT
TRBJ1-1	NA	NA	TRBV6-1	CASRAGTEAFF	TGTGCCAGCAGGGCGGGCACTGAAGCTTTCTTT
TRBJ2-5	NA	TRBD2	TRBV4-2	CASSPGWELAGGLETQYF	TGTGCCAGCAGCCCCGGTTGGGAACTAGCGGGAGGGCTGGAGACCCAGTACTTC
TRBJ1-5	NA	NA	TRBV28	CASSRGDISFNQPQHF	TGTGCCAGCAGCCGGGGGGACATAAGTTTCAATCAGCCCCAGCATTTT
TRBJ2-3	NA	TRBD2	TRBV5-1	CASSSGLAASTDTQYF	TGCGCCAGCAGCTCGGGACTAGCGGCTAGCACAGATACGCAGTATTTT
TRBJ2-2	NA	NA	TRBV14	CASSQVGGVPGELFF	TGTGCCAGCAGCCAAGTAGGAGGGGTGCCCGGGGAGCTGTTTTTT
TRBJ2-3	once	TRBD2	TRBV5-1	CASSFHRDYTDTQYF	TGCGCCAGCAGCTTCCACCGGGACTACACAGATACGCAGTATTTT
TRBJ1-3	NA	TRBD1	TRBV18	CASSKGTGGNTIYF	TGTGCCAGCTCCAAAGGGACAGGAGGAAACACCATATATTTT
TRBJ2-7	NA	NA	TRBV5-1	CASSLISDLERYEQYF	TGCGCCAGCAGCTTGATTAGCGATTTAGAACGCTACGAGCAGTACTTC
TRBJ2-2	NA	TRBD1	TRBV9	CASSTRQGAGGELFF	TGTGCCAGCAGCACTAGACAGGGGGCGGGCGGGGAGCTGTTTTTT
TRBJ2-7	NA	NA	TRBV7-9	CSSSLSGIPLEQYF	TGTTCCAGCAGCTTATCAGGGATTCCCCTCGAGCAGTACTTC
TRBJ2-5	NA	NA	TRBV2	CASSEPLPETQYF	TGTGCCAGCAGTGAACCACTACCGGAGACCCAGTACTTC
TRBJ2-1	NA	TRBD2	TRBV4-2	CASSQGEGLGHDYNEQFF	TGTGCCAGCAGCCAAGGGGAGGGGTTAGGCCACGACTACAATGAGCAGTTCTTC
TRBJ2-5	NA	TRBD2	TRBV29-1	CSVDGLAGAIAETQYF	TGCAGCGTTGATGGCCTAGCGGGGGCCATAGCAGAGACCCAGTACTTC
TRBJ1-1	NA	NA	TRBV5-1	CASSLDRGPLEAFF	TGCGCCAGCAGCTTGGATCGGGGTCCCCTTGAAGCTTTCTTT
TRBJ2-7	NA	TRBD1	TRBV27	CASSSPGQGAPEQYF	TGTGCCAGCAGTTCCCCGGGACAGGGGGCGCCCGAGCAGTACTTC
TRBJ1-1	few	NA	TRBV28	CASSLGAPVEAFF	TGTGCCAGCAGTTTGGGGGCCCCGGTCGAAGCTTTCTTT
TRBJ1-2	NA	NA	TRBV5-1	CASSLVPRGDYGYTF	TGCGCCAGCAGCTTGGTTCCCAGGGGAGACTATGGCTACACCTTC
TRBJ1-1	once	NA	TRBV28	CASSHPGRDTEAFF	TGTGCCAGCAGTCACCCTGGTCGCGACACTGAAGCTTTCTTT
TRBJ2-4	NA	NA	TRBV15	CATSEGGAAKNIQYF	TGTGCCACCAGCGAAGGTGGGGCGGCCAAAAACATTCAGTACTTC
TRBJ2-3	NA	NA	TRBV28	CASSPGGTDTQYF	TGTGCCAGCAGTCCGGGGGGCACAGATACGCAGTATTTT
TRBJ1-1	NA	NA	TRBV9	CASSVGAGMNTEAFF	TGTGCCAGCAGCGTAGGGGCAGGGATGAACACTGAAGCTTTCTTT
TRBJ2-7	NA	TRBD1	TRBV6-5	CASRPGQGPIYEQYF	TGTGCCAGCAGACCTGGACAGGGGCCGATCTACGAGCAGTACTTC
TRBJ2-1	once	NA	TRBV4-3	CASSQVAGGRNNEQFF	TGCGCCAGCAGCCAAGTGGCGGGCGGCCGAAACAATGAGCAGTTCTTC
TRBJ2-3	NA	NA	TRBV27	CASSPGDTTDTQYF	TGTGCCAGCAGTCCCGGGGACACCACAGATACGCAGTATTTT
TRBJ2-5	few	TRBD2	TRBV10-3	CAISASGGSQETQYF	TGTGCCATCAGTGCTAGCGGGGGATCCCAAGAGACCCAGTACTTC
TRBJ2-3	once	TRBD2	TRBV10-1	CASSEFKATSGGYSTDTQYF	TGCGCCAGCAGTGAGTTTAAGGCGACTAGCGGGGGGTACAGCACAGATACGCAGTATTTT